This T cell receptor (beta chain) is drawn from a study of blood T cell repertoires in COVID-19. Across the study: Samples of COVID-19 (acute and convalescent) were obtained from the United States, Italy and Spain.

The V segment lost 7 bases and the J segment 5 bases; nucleotides outside the gene matches: 13. This CDR3 region has 16 residues. CDR1 is LNHDA and CDR2 is SQIVND in the germline V gene (reference sequence). This clone was detected once. Method: immunoSEQ multiplex PCR; TCRdb's copy keeps in-frame clones and lacks some. The sample holds about 280,000 clones, approximately 90% seen once. The material sequenced was peripheral blood. This TCR came from a man aged 40-49 years with acute or convalescent COVID-19. The rearrangement links TRBV19 to TRBJ1-1, with TRBD1 matching 10 bases. The CDR3 loop is CASNFIATGGDTEAFF. In DNA form, the CDR3 reads TGTGCCAGTAATTTTATCGCGACAGGGGGCGATACTGAAGCTTTCTTT.